These 17 T cell receptor beta chains were all obtained from the same sample, sequenced in a study of regulatory dendritic cells for organ transplantation (dated by TCRdb to 2017 to 2019). Library construction relied on the immunoSEQ multiplex PCR assay. TCRdb's version of the immuneACCESS table is confined to in-frame rearrangements and falls short of the full clone set. An unresolved V gene accounts for under half of the shortfall where checked; the remainder is of unknown origin. Recorded for this sample are about 21,000 clones; 65% to 90% of them occurred a single time. The ten most abundant clones make up under 0.3% of the sample. Sorted T cell subsets were CFSE-labeled and co-cultured for 4 to 5 days with allogeneic regulatory or mature dendritic cells at a 1:10 DC:T ratio. Their antigens are not known. Sequences were obtained from naive CD4+ T cells from blood cultured with dendritic cells. What the cell subset or site label conveys for this sample: CD45RA+ naive T cells. Source of these receptors: a human donor in good health.

The V gene is TRBV7-2, the J gene TRBJ2-5; 9 bases are a match to TRBD2. The CDR3 is made up of 14 amino acids. The V gene's germline CDR1 is SGHTA and CDR2 FQGNSA. The J segment lost 1 base and the V segment lost 3 bases, leaving 0 bases of the junction unmatched. This chain's CDR3 is CASSFSGSQETQYF. CDR3 DNA sequence: TGTGCCAGCAGCTTTAGCGGGAGCCAAGAGACCCAGTACTTC.

This clone was counted only a few times. The rearrangement joins TRBV27 to TRBJ2-7; D may be TRBD2 (5 bases). The germline V gene has CDR1 MNHEY and CDR2 SMNVEV (reference sequence). V shed 3 bases and J shed 3 bases, with 18 bases lying between them. The CDR3 sequence is 16 residues long. The CDR3 DNA reads TGTGCCAGCAGTTTCGTATCCGAGCTAGCAATCTACGAGCAGTACTTC. Its protein product is CASSFVSELAIYEQYF.

Only one count was recorded for this clone. This rearrangement joins TRBV5-5 to TRBJ1-4; D ambiguous. The CDR3 contains 14 residues. Germline V gives CDR1 SGHKS, CDR2 YYEKEE (reference sequence). Trimming shortened V by 1 base and J by 8 bases, and 12 bases separated the two germline ends. The CDR3 loop is CASSLWSSWEKLFF. In DNA form, the CDR3 reads TGTGCCAGCAGCTTGTGGTCCTCCTGGGAAAAACTGTTTTTT.

The chain is built from TRBV4-2 and TRBJ1-5, with a tentative D call TRBD1 (6 bases). Looked up from germline, CDR1 is LGHNA and CDR2 is YNFKEQ. V lost 1 base, J lost 0 bases, and 10 bases lay in between. The CDR3 is 16 amino acids. This CDR3 reads CASSQGTVYSNQPQHF. In nucleotides, the CDR3 is TGTGCCAGCAGCCAAGGGACAGTTTATAGCAATCAGCCCCAGCATTTT.

The CDR3 sequence is CASSGTGITGELFF. The DNA for the CDR3 is TGCGCCAGCAGTGGGACAGGGATCACCGGGGAGCTGTTTTTT. This chain joins TRBV5-1 and TRBJ2-2; the match to TRBD1 covers 9 bases. With V trimmed by 5 bases and J by 4 bases, 3 bases remained unmatched. Germline assignment: CDR1 SGHRS and CDR2 YFSETQ. The CDR3 runs 14 residues.

This chain joins TRBV18 and TRBJ2-3, with TRBD2 as a possible D gene (7 bases). Trimming pared 6 bases from V and 2 bases from J, leaving 18 bases between. The CDR3 spans 16 residues. Germline CDR1 and CDR2: KGHSH and LQKENI. Here the CDR3 reads CASSPDGGLNTDTQYF. The CDR3 DNA reads TGTGCCAGCTCGCCAGACGGGGGGCTCAACACAGATACGCAGTATTTT.

The chain recombines TRBV30 with TRBJ2-1; 7 bases map to TRBD1. The ends lost 0 bases at V and 3 bases at J; junction bases unmatched: 8. There are 16 residues in the CDR3. Germline CDR1 and CDR2: GTSNPN and SVGIG (reference sequence). The CDR3 sequence is CAWSVIVGGDYNEQFF. In DNA form, the CDR3 reads TGTGCCTGGAGTGTAATCGTAGGGGGCGACTACAATGAGCAGTTCTTC.

V gene TRBV25-1 combines with J gene TRBJ1-1, with unresolved D. The V end was cut by 3 bases, the J end by 7 bases, with 18 bases between. Germline V gene data show CDR1 as MGHDK and CDR2 as SYGVNS. The CDR3 is 15 residues long. The CDR3 nucleotides read TGTGCCAGCAGTGATTGGGGAGCAAGAGGACGTGAAGCTTTCTTT. It specifies CASSDWGARGREAFF.

The V call is TRBV27, the J call TRBJ1-6; maybe TRBD1 (5 bases). The length of the CDR3 is 15 residues. Between the trimmed V and J ends, which lost 5 bases and 7 bases, there was a span of 15 bases. Germline-derived CDR1 and CDR2 are MNHEY and SMNVEV (reference sequence). CDR3 DNA: TGTGCCAGCAGTCCCCGGACACCTCTAAATTCACCCCTCCACTTT. Translated, it gives CASSPRTPLNSPLHF.

The gene calls are TRBV15 and TRBJ1-2; D may be TRBD1 (5 bases). The V gene lost 6 bases and the J gene lost 4 bases, with 27 bases spanning the gap. Germline V lookup: CDR1 LNHNV, CDR2 YYDKDF (reference sequence). The CDR3 runs 18 residues. The CDR3 region has the DNA TGTGCCACCAGACAGCTTACCGGGACGTCTTTGGGCTTCTATGGCTACACCTTC. This translates into CATRQLTGTSLGFYGYTF.

The chain carries TRBV7-9 and TRBJ2-5; 10 bases align to TRBD2. Trimming cost V 2 bases and J 3 bases; bases outside gene matches: 3. Germline lookup yields CDR1 SEHNR and CDR2 FQNEAQ (reference sequence). The CDR3 contains 15 residues. The CDR3 here is CASSLLGLAEETQYF. CDR3 coding DNA: TGTGCCAGCAGCTTACTTGGACTAGCGGAAGAGACCCAGTACTTC.

This chain connects TRBV5-6 to TRBJ2-2, with D hard to call. The CDR3 covers 14 residues. Germline values: CDR1 SGHDT, CDR2 YYEEEE. V lost 4 bases to trimming and J lost 3 bases, with 10 bases between them. The CDR3 bases are TGTGCCAGCAGCGCAATAATCTACACCGGGGAGCTGTTTTTT. Encoded protein: CASSAIIYTGELFF.

This clone was detected once. The chain carries TRBV30 and TRBJ2-2; 8 nucleotides agree with TRBD1. CDR3 length: 15 residues. Germline V gene sequence: CDR1 GTSNPN, CDR2 SVGIG (reference sequence). V gave up 8 bases and J gave up 6 bases; unmatched junction bases: 14. DNA for the CDR3: TGTGCCCACAAGGGTCAGGGGGCTTCCGCCGGGGAGCTGTTTTTT. Amino acids: CAHKGQGASAGELFF.

The V call is TRBV7-2, the J call TRBJ2-1; D perhaps matches TRBD2 (6 bases). Germline CDR1 SGHTA, CDR2 FQGNSA. CDR3 length: 16 residues. The V end lost 6 bases, the J end lost 0 bases, and 15 bases lay between the germline ends. The DNA of the CDR3 is TGTGCCAGCAGTCCTCGGCGGGAAGCCTCCTACAATGAGCAGTTCTTC. It encodes CASSPRREASYNEQFF.

The chain recombines TRBV6-1 with TRBJ2-7; D is unclear. CDR1 and CDR2 (germline): MNHNS, SASEGT. The CDR3 contains 13 residues. Trimming took off 7 bases at V and 6 bases at J, with 16 bases between the two ends. The CDR3 loop reads CASKLDGSSEQYF. As DNA, the CDR3 is TGTGCCAGCAAGCTCGACGGAAGTTCCGAGCAGTACTTC.

This chain joins TRBV19 and TRBJ2-1; 10 positions match TRBD1. Germline V gene lookup returns CDR1 LNHDA and CDR2 SQIVND (reference sequence). The CDR3 totals 15 residues. V was clipped by 4 bases and J by 10 bases; unmatched bases: 10. The CDR3: CASSRYGTGAKEQFF. CDR3 bases: TGTGCCAGTAGTAGGTACGGGACAGGGGCGAAGGAGCAGTTCTTC.

This clone was detected once. The rearrangement links TRBV5-5 to TRBJ2-1; a possible D gene is TRBD1 (5 bases). The germline V and J ends were trimmed by 0 bases and 6 bases, with 16 bases remaining between them. The CDR3 loop spans 16 amino acids. Germline V gene sequence: CDR1 SGHKS, CDR2 YYEKEE (reference sequence). The CDR3 DNA is TGTGCCAGCAGCTTGGCCCAGGGCTCGATCGCCAATGAGCAGTTCTTC. Protein sequence: CASSLAQGSIANEQFF.